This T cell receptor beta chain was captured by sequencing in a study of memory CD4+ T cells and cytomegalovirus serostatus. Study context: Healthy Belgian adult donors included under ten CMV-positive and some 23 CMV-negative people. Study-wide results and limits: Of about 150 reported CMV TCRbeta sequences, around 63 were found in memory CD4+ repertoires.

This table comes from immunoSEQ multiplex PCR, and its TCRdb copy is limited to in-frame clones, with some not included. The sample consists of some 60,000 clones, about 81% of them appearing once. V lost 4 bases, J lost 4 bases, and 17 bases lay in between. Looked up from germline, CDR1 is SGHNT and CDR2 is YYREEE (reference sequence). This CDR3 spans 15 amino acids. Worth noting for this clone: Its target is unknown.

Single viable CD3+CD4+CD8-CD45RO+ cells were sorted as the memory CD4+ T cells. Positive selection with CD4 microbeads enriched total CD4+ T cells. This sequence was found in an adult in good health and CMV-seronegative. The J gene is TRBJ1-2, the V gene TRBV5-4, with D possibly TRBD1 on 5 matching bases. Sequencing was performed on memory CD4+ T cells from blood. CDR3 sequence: CASSKWDRSSYGYTF. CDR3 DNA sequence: TGTGCCAGCAGCAAATGGGACCGATCGTCCTATGGCTACACCTTC.